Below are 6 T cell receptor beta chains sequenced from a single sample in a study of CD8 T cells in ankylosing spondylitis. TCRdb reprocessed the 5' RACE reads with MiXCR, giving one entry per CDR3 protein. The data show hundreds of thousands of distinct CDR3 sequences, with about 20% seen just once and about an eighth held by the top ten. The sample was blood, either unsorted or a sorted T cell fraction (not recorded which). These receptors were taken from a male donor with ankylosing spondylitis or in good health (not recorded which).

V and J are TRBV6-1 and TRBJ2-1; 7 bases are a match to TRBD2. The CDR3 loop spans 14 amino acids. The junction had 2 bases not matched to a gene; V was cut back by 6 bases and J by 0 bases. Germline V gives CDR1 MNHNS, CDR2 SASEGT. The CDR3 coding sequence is TGTGCCAGCAGCCTAGCGGACTCCTACAATGAGCAGTTCTTC. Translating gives CASSLADSYNEQFF.

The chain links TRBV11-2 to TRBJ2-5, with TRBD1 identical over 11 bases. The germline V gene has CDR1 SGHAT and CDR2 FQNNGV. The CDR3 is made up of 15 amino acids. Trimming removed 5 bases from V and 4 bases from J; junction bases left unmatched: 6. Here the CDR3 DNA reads TGTGCCAGCAGCCCAAGGACAGGGGGCTTAGAGACCCAGTACTTC. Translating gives CASSPRTGGLETQYF. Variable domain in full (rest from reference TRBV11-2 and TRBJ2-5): EAGVAQSPRYKIIEKRQSVAFWCNPISGHATLYWYQQILGQGPKLLIQFQNNGVVDDSQLPKDRFSAERLKGVDSTLKIQPAKLEDSAVYLCASSPRTGGLETQYFGPGTRLLVL.

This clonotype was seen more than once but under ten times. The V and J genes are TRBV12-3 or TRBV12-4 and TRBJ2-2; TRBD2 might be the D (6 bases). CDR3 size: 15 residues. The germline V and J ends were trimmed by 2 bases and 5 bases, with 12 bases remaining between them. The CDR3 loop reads CASSLNPRGTGELFF. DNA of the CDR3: TGTGCCAGCAGTTTAAACCCCCGGGGGACCGGGGAGCTGTTTTTT.

CDR3 in amino acids: CSARDMTGWGTEAFF. The CDR3, as DNA: TGCAGTGCTAGAGATATGACAGGGTGGGGCACTGAAGCTTTCTTT. The J gene is TRBJ1-1, the V gene TRBV20-1, with 7 bases fitting TRBD1. The germline CDR1 and CDR2 sequences are DFQATT and SNEGSKA (reference sequence). The CDR3 sequence is 15 residues long. With V trimmed by 0 bases and J by 4 bases, 8 bases remained unmatched.

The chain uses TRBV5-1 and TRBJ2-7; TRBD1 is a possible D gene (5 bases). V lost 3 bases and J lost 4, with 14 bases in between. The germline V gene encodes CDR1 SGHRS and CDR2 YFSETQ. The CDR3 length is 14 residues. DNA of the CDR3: TGCGCCAGCAGCTCCTGGGGCTCTGGTTACGAGCAGTACTTC. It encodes CASSSWGSGYEQYF.

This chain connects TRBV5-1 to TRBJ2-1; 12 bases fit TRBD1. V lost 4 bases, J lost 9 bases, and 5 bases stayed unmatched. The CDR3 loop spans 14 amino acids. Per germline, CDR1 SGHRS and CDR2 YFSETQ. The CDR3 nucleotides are TGCGCCAGCAGCGTGGGACAGGGGGCTGTTGAGCAGTTCTTC. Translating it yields CASSVGQGAVEQFF.